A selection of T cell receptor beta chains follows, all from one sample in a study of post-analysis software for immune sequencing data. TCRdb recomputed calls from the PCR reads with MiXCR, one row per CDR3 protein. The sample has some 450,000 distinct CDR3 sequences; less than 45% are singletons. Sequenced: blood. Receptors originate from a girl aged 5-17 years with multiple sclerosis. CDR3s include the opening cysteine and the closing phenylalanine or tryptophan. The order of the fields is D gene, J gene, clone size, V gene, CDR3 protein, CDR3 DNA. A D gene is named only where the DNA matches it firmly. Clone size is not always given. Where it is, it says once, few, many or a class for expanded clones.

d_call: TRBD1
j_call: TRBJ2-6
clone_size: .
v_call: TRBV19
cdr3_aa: CATGQGSGANVLTF
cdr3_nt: TGTGCCACCGGACAGGGGTCTGGGGCCAACGTCCTGACTTTC

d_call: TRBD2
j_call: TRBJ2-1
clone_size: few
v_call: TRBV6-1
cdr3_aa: CASSEIWTSGTWEQFF
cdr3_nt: TGTGCCAGCAGTGAAATTTGGACTAGCGGGACATGGGAGCAGTTCTTC

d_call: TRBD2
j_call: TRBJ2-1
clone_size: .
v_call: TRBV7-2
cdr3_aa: CASSFASGRAYEQFF
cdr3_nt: TGTGCCAGCAGCTTCGCTAGCGGGAGGGCCTATGAGCAGTTCTTC

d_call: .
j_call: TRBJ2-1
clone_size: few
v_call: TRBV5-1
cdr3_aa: CASSFEISREQFF
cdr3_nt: TGCGCCAGCAGCTTCGAGATCTCTCGGGAGCAGTTCTTC

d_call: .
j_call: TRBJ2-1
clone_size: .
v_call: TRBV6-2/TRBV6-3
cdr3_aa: CASSYTRSHNEQFF
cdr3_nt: TGTGCCAGCAGTTACACGCGGAGCCACAATGAGCAGTTCTTC

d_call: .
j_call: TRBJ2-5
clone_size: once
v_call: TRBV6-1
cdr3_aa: CASSARGYYKQYF
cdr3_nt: TGTGCCAGCAGTGCTCGGGGTTACTACAAGCAGTACTTC

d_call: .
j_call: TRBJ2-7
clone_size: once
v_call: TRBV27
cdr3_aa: CASGTKQGRNEQYF
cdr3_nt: TGTGCCAGCGGGACGAAGCAGGGGAGAAACGAGCAGTACTTC

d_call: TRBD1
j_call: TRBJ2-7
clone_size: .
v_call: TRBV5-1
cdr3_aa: CASSLATGTFSEQYF
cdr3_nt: TGCGCCAGCAGCTTGGCGACAGGGACGTTCTCCGAGCAGTACTTC

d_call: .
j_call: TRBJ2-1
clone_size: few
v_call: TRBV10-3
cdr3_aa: CAISENERVGQFF
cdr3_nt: TGTGCCATCAGTGAGAATGAGCGGGTCGGGCAGTTCTTC

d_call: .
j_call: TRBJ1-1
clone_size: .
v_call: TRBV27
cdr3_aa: CASSRGRMNTEAFF
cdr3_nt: TGTGCCAGCTCACGAGGACGGATGAACACTGAAGCTTTCTTT

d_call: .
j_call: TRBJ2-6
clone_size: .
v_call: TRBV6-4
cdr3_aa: CASSSSSNVLTF
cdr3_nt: TGTGCCAGCAGTTCCTCCTCCAACGTCCTGACTTTC

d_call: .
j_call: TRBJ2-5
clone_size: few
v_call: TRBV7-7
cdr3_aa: CASSNRPGGGQYF
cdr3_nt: TGTGCTAGCAGCAACCGGCCCGGCGGCGGGCAGTACTTC

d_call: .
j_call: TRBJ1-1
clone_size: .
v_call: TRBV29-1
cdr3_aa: CSVVGGPGTEAFF
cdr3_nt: TGCAGCGTTGTGGGGGGGCCGGGCACTGAAGCTTTCTTT

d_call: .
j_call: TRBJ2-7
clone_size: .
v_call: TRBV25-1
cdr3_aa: CASSDQIHEQYF
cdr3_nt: TGTGCCAGCAGTGACCAAATTCACGAGCAGTACTTC

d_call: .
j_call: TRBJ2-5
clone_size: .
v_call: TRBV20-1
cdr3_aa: CSARARGAQETQYF
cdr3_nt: TGCAGTGCTAGAGCGCGTGGGGCCCAAGAGACCCAGTACTTC

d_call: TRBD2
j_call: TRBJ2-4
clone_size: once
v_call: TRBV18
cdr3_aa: CASSPVLAGAGSEQYF
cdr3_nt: TGTGCCAGCTCACCAGTACTAGCGGGAGCCGGGAGTGAGCAGTACTTC

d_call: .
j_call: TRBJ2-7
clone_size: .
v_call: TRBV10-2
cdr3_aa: CASKQDSLVVQYF
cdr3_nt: TGCGCCAGCAAACAGGACAGCCTAGTGGTGCAGTACTTC

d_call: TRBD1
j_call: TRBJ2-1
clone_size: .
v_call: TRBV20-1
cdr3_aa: CSAIDGMDRKENEQFF
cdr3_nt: TGCAGTGCTATTGACGGGATGGACAGGAAGGAGAATGAGCAGTTCTTC

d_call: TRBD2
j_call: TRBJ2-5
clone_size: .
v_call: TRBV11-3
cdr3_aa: CASSIVAGGTQYF
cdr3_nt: TGTGCCAGCAGCATAGTTGCGGGAGGGACCCAGTACTTC

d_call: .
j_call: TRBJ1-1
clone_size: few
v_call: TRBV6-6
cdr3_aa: CASSYPGGHTEAFF
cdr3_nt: TGTGCCAGCAGTTACCCGGGCGGGCACACTGAAGCTTTCTTT

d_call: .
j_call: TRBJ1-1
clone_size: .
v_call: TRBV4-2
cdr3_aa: CASSQRLDQGRTEAFF
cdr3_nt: TGTGCCAGCAGCCAGCGCCTAGACCAGGGTAGGACTGAAGCTTTCTTT

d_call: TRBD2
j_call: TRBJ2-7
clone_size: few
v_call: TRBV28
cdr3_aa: CASSQPAGSYEQYF
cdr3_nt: TGTGCCAGCAGCCAACCAGCGGGGAGTTACGAGCAGTACTTC

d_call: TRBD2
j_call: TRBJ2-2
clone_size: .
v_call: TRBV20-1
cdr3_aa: CSARGGLAGVRELFF
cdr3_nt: TGCAGTGCTAGGGGCGGACTAGCGGGAGTCCGGGAGCTGTTTTTT

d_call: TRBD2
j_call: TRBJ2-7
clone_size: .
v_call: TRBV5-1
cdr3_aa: CASSLGFSAGGNEQYF
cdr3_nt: TGCGCCAGCAGCTTGGGGTTTTCAGCGGGAGGCAACGAGCAGTACTTC

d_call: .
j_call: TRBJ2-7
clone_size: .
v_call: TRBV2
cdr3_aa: CASSEHSYEQYF
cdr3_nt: TGTGCCAGCAGTGAACATTCCTACGAGCAGTACTTC

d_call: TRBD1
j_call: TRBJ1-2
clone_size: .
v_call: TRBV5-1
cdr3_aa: CASSRSMTGEGYTF
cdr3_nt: TGCGCCAGCAGCCGCTCTATGACAGGGGAAGGCTACACCTTC

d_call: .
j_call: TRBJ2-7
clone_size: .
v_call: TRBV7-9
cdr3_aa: CASIKDPAYEQYF
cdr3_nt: TGTGCCAGCATAAAAGATCCAGCCTACGAGCAGTACTTC

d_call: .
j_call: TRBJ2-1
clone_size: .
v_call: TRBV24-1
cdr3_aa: CATSDLQGLLNEQFF
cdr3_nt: TGTGCCACCAGTGATTTGCAAGGACTTCTCAATGAGCAGTTCTTC

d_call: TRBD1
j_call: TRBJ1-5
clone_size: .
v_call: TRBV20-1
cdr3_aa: CSTRRTGDQPQHF
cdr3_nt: TGCAGTACTAGACGGACAGGGGACCAGCCCCAGCATTTT

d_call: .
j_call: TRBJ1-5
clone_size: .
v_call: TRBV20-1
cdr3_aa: CSAPDGTKSNQPQHF
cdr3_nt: TGCAGTGCTCCGGACGGGACAAAGAGCAATCAGCCCCAGCATTTT